One and the same sample provided the 23 T cell receptor beta chains below, sequenced in a study of shared clonotypes between healthy human individuals (dated by TCRdb to 2018 to 2021). The library was generated by the immunoSEQ multiplex PCR assay. This is the immuneACCESS table as TCRdb keeps it, with only in-frame sequences that have V and J called. A part of the clones is gone; compared with another copy, unresolved V genes explain less than half, and the rest is unexplained. The sample table records roughly 2.2 million clones; 92% of these occur just once. 0.3% to 0.45% of the sample comes from the top ten. What was sequenced was naive CD4+ T cells from PBMCs. The cell subset or site label here, explained by the study, means: CD45RA+ positively selected. The receptors come from a man aged 18 to 35 in good health. Some clones in this sample may be carry-over from other donors' samples.

In the case of this clone: Within the sample, other DNA sequences also encode this same CDR3. The V gene is TRBV28, the J gene TRBJ2-1; 9 nucleotides match TRBD2. Germline CDR1 reads MDHEN; CDR2 reads SYDVKM. The V gene end was trimmed by 3 bases and the J gene end by 3 bases; junction bases not matched to a gene: 3. The length of the CDR3 is 15 residues. DNA for the CDR3: TGTGCCAGCAGTTTGACTAGCGGAGGCTACAATGAGCAGTTCTTC. Its protein is CASSLTSGGYNEQFF. The full variable domain, in which reference TRBV28 and TRBJ2-1 provide the parts outside the CDR3, is DVKVTQSSRYLVKRTGEKVFLECVQDMDHENMFWYRQDPGLGLRLIYFSYDVKMKEKGDIPEGYSVSREKKERFSLILESASTNQTSMYLCASSLTSGGYNEQFFGPGTRLTVL.

The J gene is TRBJ1-4, the V gene TRBV10-1, with 7 bases fitting TRBD1. This CDR3 region has 14 residues. V shed 4 bases and J 8 bases; nucleotides not matched to a gene: 7. Germline-derived CDR1 and CDR2 are WNHNN and SYGVQD (reference sequence). The CDR3 spells CASSGQGTGEKLFF. CDR3 nucleotide sequence: TGCGCCAGCAGTGGACAGGGAACCGGGGAAAAACTGTTTTTT.

This clone was seen a few times. This rearrangement joins TRBV29-1 to TRBJ1-1; D perhaps matches TRBD1 (5 bases). The CDR3 is 13 residues long. Germline CDR1 reads SQVTM; CDR2 reads ANQGSEA. Trimming took off 6 bases at V and 0 bases at J, with 11 bases between the two ends. The CDR3 region is CSVRTRMNTEAFF. The CDR3 DNA reads TGCAGCGTGCGGACAAGAATGAACACTGAAGCTTTCTTT. The full variable domain, in which reference TRBV29-1 and TRBJ1-1 provide the parts outside the CDR3, is SAVISQKPSRDICQRGTSLTIQCQVDSQVTMMFWYRQQPGQSLTLIATANQGSEATYESGFVIDKFPISRPNLTFSTLTVSNMSPEDSSIYLCSVRTRMNTEAFFGQGTRLTVV.

This rearrangement joins TRBV7-9 to TRBJ2-1, with 16 bases identical to TRBD2. The V gene's germline CDR1 is SEHNR and CDR2 FQNEAQ (reference sequence). The CDR3 length is 18 residues. Trimming cost V 1 base and J 7 bases; bases outside gene matches: 7. The CDR3 DNA reads TGTGCCAGCAGCTTAGGTTTTGGGACTAGCGGGAGGGTGAATGAGCAGTTCTTC. Its protein is CASSLGFGTSGRVNEQFF.

The chain links TRBV4-1 to TRBJ2-7; 12 bases agree with TRBD2. Looked up from germline, CDR1 is MGHRA and CDR2 is YSYEKL. There are 18 residues in the CDR3. J was trimmed by 6 bases and V by 6 bases; bases with no gene match: 18. CDR3 in DNA: TGCGCCAGCAGTCAAAACGTGGTTAGAGCTAGCGGGAGGGGCGAGCAGTACTTC. Encoded protein: CASSQNVVRASGRGEQYF.

This clone was seen only once. The chain employs TRBV5-1 and TRBJ2-5; TRBD2 is a possible D gene (5 bases). Trimming stripped 4 bases from V and 7 bases from J, with 14 bases between. Germline V CDR1 and CDR2: SGHRS, YFSETQ. CDR3 length: 13 residues. The CDR3 coding sequence is TGCGCCAGCAGCGCGGGCCCAACCGGGACCCAGTACTTC. This encodes CASSAGPTGTQYF.

This clone was counted once. The chain combines TRBV28 with TRBJ2-1, with D tentatively TRBD2 (6 bases). The germline V gene encodes CDR1 MDHEN and CDR2 SYDVKM. Trimming took off 10 bases at V and 0 bases at J, with 13 bases between the two ends. The CDR3 has 14 amino acids. The CDR3: CATSLARSYNEQFF. The CDR3 DNA follows: TGTGCCACCTCACTAGCCCGCTCCTACAATGAGCAGTTCTTC.

The genes are TRBV5-4 and TRBJ2-7; D is unclear. Trimming stripped 6 bases from V and 5 bases from J, with 21 bases between. Germline V gene sequence: CDR1 SGHNT, CDR2 YYREEE (reference sequence). The CDR3 runs to 15 residues. The CDR3 loop reads CASTAGLKNPDEQYF. DNA of the CDR3: TGTGCCAGCACCGCCGGGCTCAAAAATCCCGACGAGCAGTACTTC.

The V and J genes are TRBV6-1 and TRBJ1-2; 8 nucleotides align to TRBD1. Trimming cost V 10 bases and J 2 bases; bases outside gene matches: 6. This CDR3 contains 13 residues. Germline V gene lookup returns CDR1 MNHNS and CDR2 SASEGT. The CDR3 here is CAIYQGANYGYTF. The CDR3, as DNA: TGTGCCATCTACCAGGGGGCCAACTATGGCTACACCTTC.

The CDR3 nucleotides read TGTGCCAGCAAGGCAAAAGCGGGAGTTAGGGCAGATACGCAGTATTTT. Its protein is CASKAKAGVRADTQYF. The V and J genes are TRBV27 and TRBJ2-3; 8 nucleotides match TRBD2. The V gene end was trimmed by 7 bases and the J gene end by 4 bases; junction bases not matched to a gene: 13. The CDR3 is 16 amino acids. CDR1 MNHEY and CDR2 SMNVEV come from the germline V gene (reference sequence).

The chain joins TRBV15 to TRBJ2-7; 11 bases align to TRBD2. Germline assignment: CDR1 LNHNV and CDR2 YYDKDF (reference sequence). J lost 6 bases, V lost 4 bases, and 8 bases had no gene match. The CDR3 covers 15 residues. This chain's CDR3 is CATSTGGLAEPEQYF. The CDR3 nucleotides are TGTGCCACCAGCACCGGGGGACTAGCGGAGCCCGAGCAGTACTTC.

The chain has TRBV5-4 and TRBJ2-3, with 11 bases matching TRBD2. The CDR3 is 15 residues long. The germline gives CDR1 SGHNT, CDR2 YYREEE (reference sequence). Trimming cost V 2 bases and J 6 bases; bases outside gene matches: 5. CDR3 DNA sequence: TGTGCCAGCAGCTTTAGCGGGAGGGCGTGGGATACGCAGTATTTT. Translation: CASSFSGRAWDTQYF.

The rearrangement joins TRBV6-6 to TRBJ1-4, with D perhaps matching TRBD1 (6 bases). The ends were cut back, 8 bases at V and 4 bases at J, with 14 bases in the middle. Germline CDR1 and CDR2: MNHNY and SVGAGI (reference sequence). The CDR3 is made up of 14 amino acids. CDR3 in amino acids: CASGVRGNNEKLFF. In DNA form, the CDR3 reads TGTGCCAGCGGCGTCAGGGGTAATAATGAAAAACTGTTTTTT.

V is TRBV6-1 and J is TRBJ1-3; no reliable D call. V shed 1 base and J shed 7 bases, with 14 bases lying between them. CDR3 length: 15 amino acids. From germline, CDR1 is MNHNS and CDR2 SASEGT. CDR3 loop: CASSEDRTPRNTIYF. For the CDR3, the DNA is TGTGCCAGCAGTGAAGACCGGACCCCGCGGAACACCATATATTTT.

V usage is TRBV27 and J usage is TRBJ2-7, with 13 bases that match TRBD2. CDR1 and CDR2 (germline): MNHEY, SMNVEV (reference sequence). V shed 6 bases and J 6 bases; nucleotides not matched to a gene: 11. The CDR3 covers 16 residues. The CDR3 is CASRPRLAGGGGEQYF. CDR3 nucleotides: TGTGCCAGCAGACCGAGACTAGCGGGAGGTGGTGGCGAGCAGTACTTC.

This clone was found once. The V and J genes are TRBV7-3 and TRBJ2-3; D is unclear. V lost 4 bases and J lost 3, with 8 bases in between. Germline loops: CDR1 SGHTA, CDR2 FQGTGA. This CDR3 has 13 residues. CDR3 DNA sequence: TGTGCCAGCAGCTCAGCTAGAACAGATACGCAGTATTTT. Residues: CASSSARTDTQYF. The whole variable domain, remainder taken from reference TRBV7-3 and TRBJ2-3, is GAGVSQTPSNKVTEKGKYVELRCDPISGHTALYWYRQSLGQGPEFLIYFQGTGAADDSGLPNDRFFAVRPEGSVSTLKIQRTERGDSAVYLCASSSARTDTQYFGPGTRLTVL.

The V gene is TRBV6-4, the J gene TRBJ1-2; 7 nucleotides align to TRBD1. The CDR3 covers 14 residues. J gave up 6 bases and V 6 bases, and 10 bases lay outside the gene matches. From germline, CDR1 is MRHNA and CDR2 SNTAGT. This chain's CDR3 is CASSPDRTFDGYTF. CDR3 bases: TGTGCCAGCAGCCCGGACAGGACCTTTGATGGCTACACCTTC.

The chain joins TRBV10-3 to TRBJ2-7, with 10 bases that match TRBD1. The junction had 5 bases not matched to a gene; V was cut back by 4 bases and J by 5 bases. Germline CDR1 ENHRY, CDR2 SYGVKD. The CDR3 covers 14 residues. CDR3: CAISGSTGGDEQYF. CDR3 bases: TGTGCCATCAGTGGATCGACAGGGGGCGACGAGCAGTACTTC.

The chain employs TRBV19 and TRBJ2-1; D unclear. V shed 7 bases and J shed 2 bases, with 15 bases lying between them. CDR3 length: 15 residues. The germline V gene encodes CDR1 LNHDA and CDR2 SQIVND (reference sequence). The CDR3 nucleotides read TGTGCCAGTAATTCCGAGCCGGGCCCCTACAATGAGCAGTTCTTC. Protein sequence: CASNSEPGPYNEQFF.

The gene calls are TRBV6-1 and TRBJ1-2; D perhaps matches TRBD1 (5 bases). The CDR3 contains 15 residues. Per the germline V gene, CDR1 is MNHNS and CDR2 is SASEGT. V lost 3 bases, J lost 3 bases, and 14 bases lay in between. The CDR3 sequence is CASSDWGGLDYGYTF. DNA of the CDR3: TGTGCCAGCAGTGATTGGGGGGGTCTTGACTATGGCTACACCTTC.

The chain employs TRBV5-4 and TRBJ2-3; D is perhaps TRBD2 (6 bases). In germline, CDR1 is SGHNT, CDR2 YYREEE (reference sequence). The V end was cut by 4 bases, the J end by 1 base, with 13 bases between. This CDR3 has 15 amino acids. For the CDR3, the DNA is TGTGCCAGCAGCGGGCGGGGTCCCCGCACAGATACGCAGTATTTT. This translates into CASSGRGPRTDTQYF.

The chain joins TRBV28 to TRBJ1-3; D is unclear. This CDR3 is 13 amino acids long. Trimming took off 9 bases at V and 1 base at J, with 10 bases between the two ends. CDR1 is MDHEN and CDR2 is SYDVKM in the germline V gene. This CDR3 reads CASRRPSGNTIYF. In nucleotides, the CDR3 is TGTGCCAGTCGAAGGCCTTCTGGAAACACCATATATTTT.

The chain is built from TRBV7-2 and TRBJ2-4; possibly TRBD2 for D (5 bases). Germline V gene data show CDR1 as SGHTA and CDR2 as FQGNSA. V lost 5 bases to trimming and J lost 0 bases, with 17 bases between them. The CDR3 totals 17 residues. Here the CDR3 reads CASSPRTEALAKNIQYF. CDR3 in DNA: TGTGCCAGCAGCCCGCGGACGGAGGCTCTAGCCAAAAACATTCAGTACTTC.